The 18 T cell receptor beta chains presented below share a single source sample, sequenced in a study of identical twins. TCRdb called the 5' RACE reads again in MiXCR, with one record for every CDR3 protein. The table shows 250,000 or so distinct CDR3 sequences, with about 7.3% occurring only once. A further study also used this sample, focusing on yellow fever vaccine responses in identical twins.

The source material was memory (CD45RO+) T cells sorted from blood. The source is a woman younger than 35 in good health.

This clonotype was found many times. The chain carries TRBV10-3 and TRBJ2-7; D gene unclear. Trimming stripped 3 bases from V and 4 bases from J, with 7 bases between. The germline gives CDR1 ENHRY, CDR2 SYGVKD. This CDR3 has 12 residues. The CDR3 loop is CAISETGYEQYV. As DNA, the CDR3 is TGTGCCATCAGTGAAACCGGTTACGAGCAGTACGTC.

The table lists this clonotype with many counts. The rearrangement uses TRBV12-3 or TRBV12-4 and TRBJ2-1, with D perhaps matching TRBD2 (6 bases). The V end was cut by 3 bases, the J end by 6 bases, with 15 bases between. This CDR3 contains 15 residues. The CDR3 sequence is CASSLGGSGSNEQFF. The CDR3 DNA reads as TGTGCCAGCAGTTTGGGGGGTTCTGGTTCCAATGAGCAGTTCTTC.

This clonotype was seen many times. This CDR3 reads CASSSGVSEKLFF. CDR3 coding DNA: TGTGCCAGCAGTTCAGGGGTTAGCGAAAAACTGTTTTTT. This rearrangement joins TRBV12-3 or TRBV12-4 to TRBJ1-4; D is perhaps TRBD1 (6 bases). V shed 4 bases and J shed 8 bases, with 11 bases lying between them. CDR3 size: 13 residues.

The V and J genes are TRBV29-1 and TRBJ2-1, with D maybe TRBD2 (5 bases). Germline V gene lookup returns CDR1 SQVTM and CDR2 ANQGSEA. V was cut by 2 bases and J by 7 bases, with 12 bases left in between. This CDR3 spans 13 amino acids. The CDR3 nucleotides are TGCAGCGTTGAACCAGGAGGTCGGAATGAGCAGTTCTTC. Its translation is CSVEPGGRNEQFF.

There are many counts of this clonotype. V is TRBV12-3 or TRBV12-4 and J is TRBJ1-5; D call uncertain. The CDR3 spans 13 residues. The V end was cut by 3 bases, the J end by 5 bases, with 8 bases between. The CDR3 nucleotides are TGTGCCAGCAGTTTGGCCCAGTATCAGCCCCAGCATTTT. Encoded protein: CASSLAQYQPQHF.

This clonotype was observed a handful of times. This chain links TRBV6-4 with TRBJ2-1; D might be TRBD1 or TRBD2, each matching 5 bases. The CDR3 contains 14 residues. Per germline, CDR1 MRHNA and CDR2 SNTAGT. Trimming removed 8 bases at V and 6 bases at J, with 17 bases between. CDR3 loop: CASRPGHETNEQFF. CDR3 nucleotides: TGTGCCAGCCGGCCGGGGCACGAAACCAATGAGCAGTTCTTC.

This clonotype was seen many times. The chain carries TRBV4-1 and TRBJ2-7, with a tentative D call TRBD2 (6 bases). Germline-derived CDR1 and CDR2 are MGHRA and YSYEKL. Trimming removed 1 base from V and 4 bases from J, with 11 bases in between. This CDR3 comprises 14 residues. Written as DNA, the CDR3 is TGCGCCAGCAGCCAAGTTGGGGGGAAATACGAGCAGTACGTC. Translating it yields CASSQVGGKYEQYV.

Only a few counts were recorded for this clonotype. The genes are TRBV20-1 and TRBJ1-3; perhaps TRBD1 as D (6 bases). The germline V gene has CDR1 DFQATT and CDR2 SNEGSKA (reference sequence). The CDR3 contains 14 residues. V was pared by 4 bases and J by 4 bases, with 14 bases between. CDR3 sequence reads: CSATNIQGGNTIYF. DNA for the CDR3: TGCAGTGCTACCAACATACAGGGAGGAAACACCATATATTTT.

The chain carries TRBV24-1 and TRBJ2-3; D is uncertain. Trimming removed 4 bases from V and 5 bases from J, with 27 bases in between. From germline, CDR1 is KGHDR and CDR2 SFDVKD. The CDR3 has 19 residues. In DNA, the CDR3 is TGTGCCACCAGTGAGGCCCCGCCCTATTCCGGGCAGTCTAGAGATACGCAGTATTTT. This sequence encodes CATSEAPPYSGQSRDTQYF.

Ten or more counts support this clonotype. V gene TRBV6-2 or TRBV6-3 combines with J gene TRBJ1-5; the D is unclear. This CDR3 region has 12 residues. The V end lost 5 bases, the J end lost 5 bases, and 7 bases lay between the germline ends. Germline assignment: CDR1 MNHEY and CDR2 SVGEGT. As DNA, the CDR3 is TGTGCCAGCAGTGGGAGGTATCAGCCCCAGCATTTT. As protein: CASSGRYQPQHF.

The CDR3 loop is CASSARQTNTEAFF. CDR3 in DNA: TGTGCCAGCAGTGCGAGACAGACGAACACTGAAGCTTTCTTT. The chain links TRBV2 to TRBJ1-1; TRBD1 is a possible D gene (5 bases). V was shortened by 4 bases and J by 1 base, with 10 bases between the two germline ends. The CDR3 is 14 amino acids. The germline V gene has CDR1 SNHLY and CDR2 FYNNEI. The full variable domain, its missing parts supplied by reference TRBV2 and TRBJ1-1, is EPEVTQTPSHQVTQMGQEVILRCVPISNHLYFYWYRQILGQKVEFLVSFYNNEISEKSEIFDDQFSVERPDGSNFTLKIRSTKLEDSAMYFCASSARQTNTEAFFGQGTRLTVV.

The sample holds many counts of this clonotype. This chain joins TRBV12-3 or TRBV12-4 and TRBJ2-1; the match to TRBD1 covers 7 bases. The V and J ends lost 6 bases and 6 bases, in that order; junction bases with no gene match: 11. This CDR3 has 15 residues. The CDR3 sequence is CASRTGTVTFNEQFF. In DNA form, the CDR3 reads TGTGCCAGCAGAACCGGGACAGTTACCTTCAATGAGCAGTTCTTC.

In this sample, this clonotype turned up many times. The V and J genes are TRBV12-3 or TRBV12-4 and TRBJ1-1, with 8 bases lining up with TRBD1. The length of the CDR3 is 12 residues. The trim removed 4 bases at V and 12 bases at J, leaving 7 bases unmatched. This CDR3 reads CASSWAGGWTFF. The DNA of the CDR3 is TGTGCCAGCAGTTGGGCAGGGGGCTGGACTTTCTTT.

This clonotype came up many times. The chain carries TRBV29-1 and TRBJ1-1; D is undetermined. CDR1 is SQVTM, CDR2 ANQGSEA, per germline. The CDR3 runs to 13 residues. V dropped 4 bases and J dropped 1 base, with 10 bases sitting between them. The CDR3 here is CSVGGRGNTEAFF. The CDR3 DNA is TGCAGCGTTGGTGGTCGAGGGAACACTGAAGCTTTCTTT.

The sample holds many counts of this clonotype. The V and J genes are TRBV27 and TRBJ2-1; D unresolved. V was cut by 3 bases and J by 5 bases, with 17 bases left in between. CDR1 and CDR2 (germline): MNHEY, SMNVEV (reference sequence). The CDR3 is made up of 16 amino acids. CDR3 in DNA: TGTGCCAGCAGTTTTGATTTTGGCCGGAAGAACAATGAGCAGTTCTTC. Amino acids: CASSFDFGRKNNEQFF.

The chain links TRBV3-1 to TRBJ2-2; unclear D gene. The CDR3 spans 12 residues. With 6 bases removed from V and 3 bases from J, the gap between germline ends came to 5 bases. Germline CDR1 LGHDT, CDR2 YNNKEL (reference sequence). The CDR3 spells CASRGDTGELFF. CDR3 nucleotides: TGTGCCAGCAGGGGTGACACCGGGGAGCTGTTTTTT. Using reference TRBV3-1 and TRBJ2-2 for the parts outside the CDR3, the full variable domain is DTAVSQTPKYLVTQMGNDKSIKCEQNLGHDTMYWYKQDSKKFLKIMFSYNNKELIINETVPNRFSPKSPDKAHLNLHINSLELGDSAVYFCASRGDTGELFFGEGSRLTVL.

This clonotype has only a few counts. The chain combines TRBV4-1 with TRBJ1-5, with D perhaps matching TRBD1 (5 bases). The germline CDR1 and CDR2 sequences are MGHRA and YSYEKL. Trimming removed 0 bases from V and 5 bases from J, with 14 bases in between. There are 16 residues in the CDR3. CDR3 sequence reads: CASSQDDGRVDQPQHF. The DNA of the CDR3 is TGCGCCAGCAGCCAAGATGACGGCAGGGTCGATCAGCCCCAGCATTTT.

This clonotype has only a few counts. CDR3 amino acids: CASSPRQVGRSYNEQFF. DNA of the CDR3: TGTGCCAGCAGCCCAAGACAGGTCGGGAGGTCCTACAATGAGCAGTTCTTC. This chain connects TRBV11-2 to TRBJ2-1; TRBD2 might be the D (7 bases). Germline CDR1 is SGHAT and CDR2 is FQNNGV. The CDR3 runs 17 residues. With 5 bases removed from V and 1 base from J, the gap between germline ends came to 18 bases.